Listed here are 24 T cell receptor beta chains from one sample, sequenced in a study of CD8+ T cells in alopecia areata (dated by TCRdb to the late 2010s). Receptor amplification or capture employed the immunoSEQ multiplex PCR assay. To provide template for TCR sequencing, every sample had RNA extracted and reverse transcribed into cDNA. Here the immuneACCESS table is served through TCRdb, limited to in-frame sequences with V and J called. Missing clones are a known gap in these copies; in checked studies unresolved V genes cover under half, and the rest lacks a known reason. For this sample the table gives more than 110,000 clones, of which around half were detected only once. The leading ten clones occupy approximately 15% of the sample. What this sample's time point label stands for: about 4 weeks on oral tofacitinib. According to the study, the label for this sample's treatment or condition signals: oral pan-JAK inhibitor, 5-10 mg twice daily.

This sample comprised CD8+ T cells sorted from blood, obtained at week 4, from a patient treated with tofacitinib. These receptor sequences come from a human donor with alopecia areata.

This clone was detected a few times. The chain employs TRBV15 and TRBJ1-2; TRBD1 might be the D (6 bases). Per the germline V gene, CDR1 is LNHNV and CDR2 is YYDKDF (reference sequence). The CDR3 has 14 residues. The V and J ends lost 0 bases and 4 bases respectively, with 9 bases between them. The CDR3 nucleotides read TGTGCCACCAGCAGAGACGGACAGCTCTATGGCTACACCTTC. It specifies CATSRDGQLYGYTF.

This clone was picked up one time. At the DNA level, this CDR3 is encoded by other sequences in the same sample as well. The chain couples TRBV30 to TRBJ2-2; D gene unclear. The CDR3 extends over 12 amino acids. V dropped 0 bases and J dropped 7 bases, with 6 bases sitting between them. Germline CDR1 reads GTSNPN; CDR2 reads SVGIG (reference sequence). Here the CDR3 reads CAWSVSGGELFF. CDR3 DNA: TGTGCCTGGAGTGTATCTGGCGGGGAGCTGTTTTTT.

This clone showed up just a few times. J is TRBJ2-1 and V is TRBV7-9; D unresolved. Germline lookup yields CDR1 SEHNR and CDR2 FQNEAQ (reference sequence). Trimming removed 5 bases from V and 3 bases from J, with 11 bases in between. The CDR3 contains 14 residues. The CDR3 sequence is CASSLGPNYNEQFF. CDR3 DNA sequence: TGTGCCAGCAGCCTCGGACCTAACTACAATGAGCAGTTCTTC.

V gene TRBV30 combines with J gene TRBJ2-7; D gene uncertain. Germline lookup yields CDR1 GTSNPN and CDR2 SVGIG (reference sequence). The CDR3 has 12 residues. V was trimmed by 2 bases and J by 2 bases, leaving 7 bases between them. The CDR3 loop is CAWSQFTYEQYF. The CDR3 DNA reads TGTGCCTGGAGTCAGTTTACCTACGAGCAGTACTTC.

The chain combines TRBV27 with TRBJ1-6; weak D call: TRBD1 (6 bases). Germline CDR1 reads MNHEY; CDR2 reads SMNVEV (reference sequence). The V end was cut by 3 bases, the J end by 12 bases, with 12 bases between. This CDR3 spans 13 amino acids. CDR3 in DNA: TGTGCCAGCAGTTTCGGGCAGGGGTTACCCCTCCACTTT. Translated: CASSFGQGLPLHF.

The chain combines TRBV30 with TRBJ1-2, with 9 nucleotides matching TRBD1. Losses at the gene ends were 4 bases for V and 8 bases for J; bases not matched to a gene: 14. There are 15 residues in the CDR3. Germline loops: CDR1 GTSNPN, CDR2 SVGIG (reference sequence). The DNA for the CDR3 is TGTGCCTGGATGACCTTAGGGGACAGGGATTTCGGCTACACCTTC. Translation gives CAWMTLGDRDFGYTF.

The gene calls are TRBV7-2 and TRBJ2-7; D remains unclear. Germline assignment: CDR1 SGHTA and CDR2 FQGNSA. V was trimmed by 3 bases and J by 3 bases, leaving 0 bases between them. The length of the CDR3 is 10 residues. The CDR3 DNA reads TGTGCCAGCAGCTTCTACGAGCAGTACTTC. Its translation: CASSFYEQYF.

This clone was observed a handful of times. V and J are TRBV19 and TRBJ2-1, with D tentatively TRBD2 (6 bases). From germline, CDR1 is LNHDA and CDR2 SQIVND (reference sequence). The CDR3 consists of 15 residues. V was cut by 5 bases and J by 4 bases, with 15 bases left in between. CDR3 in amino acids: CASSVASAFYNEQFF. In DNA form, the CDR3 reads TGTGCCAGTAGTGTGGCTAGCGCTTTTTACAATGAGCAGTTCTTC.

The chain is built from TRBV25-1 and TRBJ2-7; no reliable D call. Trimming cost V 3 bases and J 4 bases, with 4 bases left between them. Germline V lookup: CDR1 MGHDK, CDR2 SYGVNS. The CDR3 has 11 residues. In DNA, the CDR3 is TGTGCCAGCAGTGACGATTACGAGCAGTACTTC. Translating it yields CASSDDYEQYF.

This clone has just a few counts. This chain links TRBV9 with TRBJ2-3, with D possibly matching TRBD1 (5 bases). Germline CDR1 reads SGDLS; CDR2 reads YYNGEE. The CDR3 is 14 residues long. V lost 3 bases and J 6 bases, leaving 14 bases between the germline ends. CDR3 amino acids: CASSASGKADTQYF. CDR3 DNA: TGTGCCAGCAGCGCGTCAGGGAAGGCGGATACGCAGTATTTT.

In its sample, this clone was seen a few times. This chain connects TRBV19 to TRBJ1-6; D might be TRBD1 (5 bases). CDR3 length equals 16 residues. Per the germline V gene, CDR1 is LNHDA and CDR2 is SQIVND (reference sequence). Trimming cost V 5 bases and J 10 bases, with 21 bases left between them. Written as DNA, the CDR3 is TGTGCCAGTAGTCCTCCCCGGGGAGGGGAAGGATCACCCCTCCACTTT. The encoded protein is CASSPPRGGEGSPLHF.

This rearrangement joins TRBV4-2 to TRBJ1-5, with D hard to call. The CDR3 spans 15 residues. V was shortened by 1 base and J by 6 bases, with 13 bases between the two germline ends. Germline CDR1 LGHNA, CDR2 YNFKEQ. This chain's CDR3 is CASSQGVGSGQPQHF. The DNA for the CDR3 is TGTGCCAGCAGCCAAGGGGTAGGGTCCGGTCAGCCCCAGCATTTT.

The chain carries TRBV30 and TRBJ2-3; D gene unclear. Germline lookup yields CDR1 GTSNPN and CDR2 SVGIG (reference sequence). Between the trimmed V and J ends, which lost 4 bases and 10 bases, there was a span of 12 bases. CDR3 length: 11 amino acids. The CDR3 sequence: CAWTSGYSQYF. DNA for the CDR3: TGTGCCTGGACCTCCGGGTATTCGCAGTATTTT.

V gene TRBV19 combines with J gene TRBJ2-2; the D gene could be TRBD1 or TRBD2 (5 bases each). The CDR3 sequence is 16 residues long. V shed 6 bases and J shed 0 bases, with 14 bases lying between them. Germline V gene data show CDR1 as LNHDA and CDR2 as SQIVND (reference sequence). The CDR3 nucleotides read TGTGCCAGTAGCCATCTCAGGGACGCGAACACCGGGGAGCTGTTTTTT. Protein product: CASSHLRDANTGELFF.

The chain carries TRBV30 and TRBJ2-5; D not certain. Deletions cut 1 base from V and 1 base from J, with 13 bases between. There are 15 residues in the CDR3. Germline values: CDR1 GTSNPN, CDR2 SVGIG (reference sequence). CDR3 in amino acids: CAWSAIAGIQETQYF. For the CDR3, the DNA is TGTGCCTGGAGTGCAATAGCCGGAATCCAAGAGACCCAGTACTTC.

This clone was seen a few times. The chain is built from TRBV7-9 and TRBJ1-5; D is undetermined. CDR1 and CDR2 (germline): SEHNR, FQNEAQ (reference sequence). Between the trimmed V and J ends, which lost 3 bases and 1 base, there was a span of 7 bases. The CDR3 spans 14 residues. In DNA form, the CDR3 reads TGTGCCAGCAGCTTCTCAGAAAGCAATCAGCCCCAGCATTTT. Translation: CASSFSESNQPQHF.

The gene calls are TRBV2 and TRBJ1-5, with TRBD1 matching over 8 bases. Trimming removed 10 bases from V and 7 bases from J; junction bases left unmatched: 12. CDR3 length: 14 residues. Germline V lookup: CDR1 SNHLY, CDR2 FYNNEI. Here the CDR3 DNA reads TGTGCCACCTCCCGCTCAGGGGGCGGGCAGCCCCAGCATTTT. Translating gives CATSRSGGGQPQHF.

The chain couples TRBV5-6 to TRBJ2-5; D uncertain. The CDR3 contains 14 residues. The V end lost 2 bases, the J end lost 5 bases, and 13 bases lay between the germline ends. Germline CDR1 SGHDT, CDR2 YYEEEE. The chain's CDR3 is CASSLKDQWETQYF. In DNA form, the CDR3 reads TGTGCCAGCAGCTTAAAGGACCAGTGGGAGACCCAGTACTTC.

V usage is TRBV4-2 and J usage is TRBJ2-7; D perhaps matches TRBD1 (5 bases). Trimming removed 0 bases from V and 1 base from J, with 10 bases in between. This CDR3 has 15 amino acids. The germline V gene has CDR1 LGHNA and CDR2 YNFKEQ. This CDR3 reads CASSQEGPGSYEQYF. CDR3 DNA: TGTGCCAGCAGCCAAGAGGGGCCAGGTTCCTACGAGCAGTACTTC.

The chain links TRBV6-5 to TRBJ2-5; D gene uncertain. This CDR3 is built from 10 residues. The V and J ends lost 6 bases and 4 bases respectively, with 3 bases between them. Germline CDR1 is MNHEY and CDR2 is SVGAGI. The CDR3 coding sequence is TGTGCCAGCAGCGGAGAGACCCAGTACTTC. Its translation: CASSGETQYF.

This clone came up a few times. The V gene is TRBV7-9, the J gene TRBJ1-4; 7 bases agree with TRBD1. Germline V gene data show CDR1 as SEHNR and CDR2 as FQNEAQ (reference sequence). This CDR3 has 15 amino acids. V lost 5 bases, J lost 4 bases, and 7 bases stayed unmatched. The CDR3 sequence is CASSGSGTVNEKLFF. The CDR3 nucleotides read TGTGCCAGCAGCGGATCCGGGACAGTTAATGAAAAACTGTTTTTT. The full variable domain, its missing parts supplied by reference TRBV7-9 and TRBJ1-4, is DTGVSQNPRHKITKRGQNVTFRCDPISEHNRLYWYRQTLGQGPEFLTYFQNEAQLEKSRLLSDRFSAERPKGSFSTLEIQRTEQGDSAMYLCASSGSGTVNEKLFFGSGTQLSVL.

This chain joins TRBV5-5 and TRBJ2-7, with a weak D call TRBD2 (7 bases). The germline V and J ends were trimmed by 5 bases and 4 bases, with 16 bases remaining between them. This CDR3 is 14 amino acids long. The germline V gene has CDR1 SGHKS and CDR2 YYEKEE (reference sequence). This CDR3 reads CASSLIQGGYEQYF. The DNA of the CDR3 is TGTGCCAGCAGTTTGATACAGGGAGGGTACGAGCAGTACTTC. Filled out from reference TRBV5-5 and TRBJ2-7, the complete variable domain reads DAGVTQSPTHLIKTRGQQVTLRCSPISGHKSVSWYQQVLGQGPQFIFQYYEKEERGRGNFPDRFSARQFPNYSSELNVNALLLGDSALYLCASSLIQGGYEQYFGPGTRLTVT.

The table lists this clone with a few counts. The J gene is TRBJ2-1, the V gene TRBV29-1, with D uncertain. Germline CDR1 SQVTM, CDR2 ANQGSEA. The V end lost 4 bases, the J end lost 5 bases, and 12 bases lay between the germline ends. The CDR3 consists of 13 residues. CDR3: CSVVRAVDNEQFF. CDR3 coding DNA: TGCAGCGTTGTCCGGGCGGTCGACAATGAGCAGTTCTTC.

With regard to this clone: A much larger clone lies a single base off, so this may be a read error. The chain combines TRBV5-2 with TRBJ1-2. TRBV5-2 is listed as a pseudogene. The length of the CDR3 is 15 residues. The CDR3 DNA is TGCGCCAGCAGCCAAGATAGGGCCAGCGGCTATGGCTACACCTTC. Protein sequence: CASSQDRASGYGYTF.